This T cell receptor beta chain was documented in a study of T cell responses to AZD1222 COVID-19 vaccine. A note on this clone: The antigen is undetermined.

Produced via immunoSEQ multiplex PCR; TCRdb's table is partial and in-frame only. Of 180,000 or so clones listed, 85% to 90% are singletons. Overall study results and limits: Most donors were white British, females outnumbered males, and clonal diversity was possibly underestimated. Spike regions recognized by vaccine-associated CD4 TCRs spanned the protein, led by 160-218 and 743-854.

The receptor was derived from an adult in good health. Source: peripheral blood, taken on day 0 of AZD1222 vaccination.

The CDR3 spells CASSPRNSASEAFF. CDR3 DNA sequence: TGTGCCAGCTCCCCCCGTAACAGCGCCTCTGAAGCTTTCTTT. The rearrangement links TRBV18 to TRBJ1-1; D call uncertain. Trimming left V 6 bases short and J 6 bases short, with 17 bases between. This CDR3 comprises 14 residues. Germline assignment: CDR1 KGHSH and CDR2 LQKENI.